This T cell receptor (beta chain) was profiled in a study of control samples from healthy donors and cancer patients. Using immunoSEQ multiplex PCR, the repertoire was profiled, and TCRdb retains in-frame clones only, with some absent. The sample carries fewer than 110,000 clones, around 89% recorded once. The receptor comes from a man in his thirties or forties in good health. The specimen sequenced was blood.

Here the CDR3 DNA reads TGTGCCATCAGTGAGTCTTATTCAGGGAGGAACGAGCAGTACTTC. This sequence encodes CAISESYSGRNEQYF. The V call is TRBV10-3, the J call TRBJ2-7, with D possibly being TRBD2 (6 bases). This CDR3 spans 15 amino acids. CDR1 is ENHRY and CDR2 is SYGVKD in the germline V gene. The ends were cut back, 0 bases at V and 5 bases at J, with 14 bases in the middle.